This T cell receptor (beta chain) was found in a study of immune heterogeneity within non-small cell lung tumors. For the TCR beta CDR3, multiplex PCR with 32 V and 13 J primers performed the amplification. TCRdb independently ran MiXCR on the multiplex PCR reads; one entry per CDR3 protein. The sample includes about 4,600 distinct CDR3 sequences, 35% to 45% of them seen just once. Per germline, CDR1 MNHNS and CDR2 SASEGT. The CDR3 covers 13 residues. Per sample, approximately 570 ng of bulk tumor genomic DNA was the template used. Several biopsies were collected from each primary tumor during surgery. They were spaced as far apart as possible within the tumor mass. Patients went through curative surgery, and their non-small cell lung cancer was untreated and newly diagnosed. This clonotype was detected only a few times. This may come from a read error, since a much larger clone is one base off.

Sequenced material: lung tumor tissue. The chain links TRBV6-1 to TRBJ2-2; D ambiguous. The sequence was collected from a woman aged 50 to 65 with non-small cell lung cancer. Written as DNA, the CDR3 is TGTGCCAGCAGTGTGTCGGTCACCTGGGAGCTGTTTTTT. This gives the protein CASSVSVTWELFF.